These 6 T cell receptor beta chains came from one sample sequenced in a study of control samples from healthy donors and cancer patients. Using immunoSEQ multiplex PCR, the repertoire was profiled, and TCRdb retains in-frame clones only, with some absent. The data show approximately 65,000 clones, with about nine tenths seen just once and about a fifth held by the top ten. The sequenced sample consisted of PBMCs. The receptors come from a man aged 60-69 years with lung cancer.

This clone was recorded at least ten times. The chain uses TRBV4-1 and TRBJ1-2; 9 nucleotides match TRBD1. Germline CDR1 reads MGHRA; CDR2 reads YSYEKL. The V segment lost 3 bases and the J segment 7 bases; nucleotides outside the gene matches: 6. The CDR3 loop spans 14 amino acids. CDR3 amino acids: CASSQEQGALGYTF. In DNA, the CDR3 is TGCGCCAGCAGCCAGGAACAGGGGGCGCTTGGCTACACCTTC.

The chain recombines TRBV18 with TRBJ1-6, with D perhaps matching TRBD1 (5 bases). The CDR3 consists of 14 residues. V was trimmed by 6 bases and J by 8 bases, leaving 14 bases between them. CDR1 KGHSH and CDR2 LQKENI come from the germline V gene. The CDR3 DNA reads TGTGCCAGCTCTTACGGGGCAGATGATTCACCCCTCCACTTT. Translation: CASSYGADDSPLHF.

The chain uses TRBV11-3 and TRBJ2-5; 7 bases line up with TRBD2. This CDR3 comprises 15 residues. The V segment lost 0 bases and the J segment 1 base; nucleotides outside the gene matches: 2. Germline values: CDR1 SGHNT, CDR2 YENEEA. CDR3 protein: CASSLETGGQETQYF. The CDR3 nucleotides are TGTGCCAGCAGCTTAGAGACGGGGGGCCAAGAGACCCAGTACTTC.

This chain links TRBV6-5 with TRBJ2-1; D tentatively fits TRBD1 or TRBD2 (6 bases each). In germline, CDR1 is MNHEY, CDR2 SVGAGI. The CDR3 has 12 residues. The ends were cut back, 4 bases at V and 10 bases at J, with 11 bases in the middle. CDR3 in DNA: TGTGCCAGCAGTTGGGGGGCTAAGGAGCAGTTCTTC. As protein: CASSWGAKEQFF.

This clone appeared a single time. The chain joins TRBV19 to TRBJ2-2; D uncertain. The V gene's germline CDR1 is LNHDA and CDR2 SQIVND (reference sequence). Trimming removed 2 bases from V and 2 bases from J, with 6 bases in between. This CDR3 comprises 14 residues. CDR3 DNA sequence: TGTGCCAGTAGTATATTGTCTAACACCGGGGAGCTGTTTTTT. This translates into CASSILSNTGELFF.

This chain uses TRBV18 with TRBJ1-2; maybe TRBD1 (6 bases). The CDR3 is made up of 15 amino acids. Deletions cut 0 bases from V and 5 bases from J, with 13 bases between. CDR1 is KGHSH, CDR2 LQKENI, per germline. CDR3 bases: TGTGCCAGCTCACCACCGGCAGGGGAAGTTTATGGCTACACCTTC. This encodes CASSPPAGEVYGYTF.